A single T cell receptor beta chain is shown here with its context. What it recognizes is unknown. This entry belongs to a study of CD8+ T cells in alopecia areata. CDR1 and CDR2 (germline): MGHRA, YSYEKL. This CDR3 is built from 17 residues. V lost 5 bases and J lost 6; bases outside the gene matches: 13. Extracted RNA was reverse transcribed, and the resulting cDNA served as sequencing template. TCRdb keeps only in-frame clones here, not all; method: immunoSEQ multiplex PCR. The top ten clones hold 0.7% to 1% of a sample with about 160,000 clones, about 71% of them seen once. The study, taken as a whole, reports: Among the cells sequenced in scalp samples are also the resident alphabeta T cells of normal skin.

Sample treatment: oral pan-JAK inhibitor, 5-10 mg twice daily. This TCR was sampled from a human donor with alopecia areata. Here the sequenced sample was CD4+ T cells sorted from blood, taken at week 4, from a patient treated with tofacitinib. This chain joins TRBV4-1 and TRBJ2-1, with TRBD2 identical over 10 bases. Written as DNA, the CDR3 is TGCGCCAGCAGCACGGAGGAAGCGGGGGGGCCAAGCAATGAGCAGTTCTTC. The encoded protein is CASSTEEAGGPSNEQFF.